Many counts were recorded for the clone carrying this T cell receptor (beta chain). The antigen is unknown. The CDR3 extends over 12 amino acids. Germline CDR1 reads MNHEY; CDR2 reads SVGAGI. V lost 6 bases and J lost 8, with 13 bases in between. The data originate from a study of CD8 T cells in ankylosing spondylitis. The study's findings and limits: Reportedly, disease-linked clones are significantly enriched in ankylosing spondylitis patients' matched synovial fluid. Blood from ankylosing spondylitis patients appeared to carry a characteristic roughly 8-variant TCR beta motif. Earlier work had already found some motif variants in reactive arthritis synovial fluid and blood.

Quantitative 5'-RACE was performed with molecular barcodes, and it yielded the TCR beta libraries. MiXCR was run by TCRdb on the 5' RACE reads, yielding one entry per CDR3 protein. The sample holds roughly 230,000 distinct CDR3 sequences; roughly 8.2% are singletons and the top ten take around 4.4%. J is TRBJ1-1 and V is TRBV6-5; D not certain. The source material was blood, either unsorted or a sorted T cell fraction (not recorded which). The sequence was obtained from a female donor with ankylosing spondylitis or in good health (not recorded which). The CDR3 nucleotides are TGTGCCAGCAGCTACACCCTCGGGGAAGCTTTCTTT. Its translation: CASSYTLGEAFF.